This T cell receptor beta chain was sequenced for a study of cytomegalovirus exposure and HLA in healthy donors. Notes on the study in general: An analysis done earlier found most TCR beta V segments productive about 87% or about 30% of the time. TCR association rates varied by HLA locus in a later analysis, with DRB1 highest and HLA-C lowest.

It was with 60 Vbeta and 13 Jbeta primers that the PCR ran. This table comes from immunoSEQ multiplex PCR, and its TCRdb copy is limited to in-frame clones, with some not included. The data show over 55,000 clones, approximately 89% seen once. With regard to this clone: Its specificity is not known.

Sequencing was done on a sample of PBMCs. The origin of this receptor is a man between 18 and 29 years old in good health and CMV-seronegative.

The CDR3 nucleotides are TGTGCCAGCAGCTGGGACAGGGCCAACGAGCAGTACTTC. Amino acids: CASSWDRANEQYF. The rearrangement joins TRBV27 to TRBJ2-7; 9 bases are a match to TRBD1. From germline, CDR1 is MNHEY and CDR2 SMNVEV (reference sequence). CDR3 length: 13 amino acids. V gave up 6 bases and J gave up 5 bases; unmatched junction bases: 5.